Presented here are 4 T cell receptor beta chains from one specimen sequenced in a study of blood T cell repertoires in COVID-19. The method was immunoSEQ multiplex PCR; TCRdb's version includes in-frame clones alone and lacks a portion of them. The data show over 90,000 clones, with around nine tenths seen just once and 3% to 3.5% held by the top ten. Sequenced: peripheral blood. The receptor set was obtained from a man in his fifties in a cohort sampled during active COVID-19.

J is TRBJ1-6 and V is TRBV9; 8 bases fit TRBD1. J gave up 9 bases and V 0 bases, and 8 bases lay outside the gene matches. Germline lookup yields CDR1 SGDLS and CDR2 YYNGEE. This CDR3 region has 16 residues. The CDR3 spells CASSVGPGTGSSPLHF. The CDR3 coding sequence is TGTGCCAGCAGCGTAGGTCCCGGGACAGGATCTTCACCCCTCCACTTT.

This chain connects TRBV5-1 to TRBJ1-6, with 7 bases that match TRBD1. Germline CDR1 and CDR2: SGHRS and YFSETQ. J was trimmed by 7 bases and V by 4 bases; bases with no gene match: 11. The CDR3 is 16 residues long. CDR3 region: CASSIGPGQENSPLHF. DNA for the CDR3: TGCGCCAGCAGCATTGGGCCCGGACAGGAAAATTCACCCCTCCACTTT.

This clone was recorded only once. Other DNA sequences in the same sample also yield this CDR3. This chain joins TRBV7-2 and TRBJ1-1; D unclear. The V gene's germline CDR1 is SGHTA and CDR2 FQGNSA. V was shortened by 2 bases and J by 2 bases, with 6 bases between the two germline ends. This CDR3 comprises 13 residues. CDR3 in DNA: TGTGCCAGCAGCTTACGCGGAAACACTGAAGCTTTCTTT. It specifies CASSLRGNTEAFF. Combining the CDR3 with reference TRBV7-2 and TRBJ1-1 gives the whole variable domain GAGVSQSPSNKVTEKGKDVELRCDPISGHTALYWYRQSLGQGLEFLIYFQGNSAPDKSGLPSDRFSAERTGGSVSTLTIQRTQQEDSAVYLCASSLRGNTEAFFGQGTRLTVV.

The chain couples TRBV9 to TRBJ2-3; D is possibly TRBD2 (5 bases). Germline-derived CDR1 and CDR2 are SGDLS and YYNGEE. This CDR3 contains 15 residues. V was shortened by 1 base and J by 2 bases, with 11 bases between the two germline ends. DNA of the CDR3: TGTGCCAGCAGCGTAAGTCCGGGGATCACAGATACGCAGTATTTT. Residues: CASSVSPGITDTQYF.